Following are 31 T cell receptor beta chains from one sample sequenced in a study of response to subunit inactivated influenza vaccine. From the RT-PCR reads, TCRdb called clonotypes with MiXCR, one entry per CDR3 protein. The sample holds roughly 670,000 distinct CDR3 sequences; 14% are singletons and the top ten take 7.5% to 8%. The starting material was PBMCs from blood, obtained roughly 15 days before vaccination. These receptors all come from a man aged 50-60 years who received an inactivated influenza vaccine.

This clonotype came up a few times. This chain connects TRBV2 to TRBJ2-3, with a weak D call TRBD2 (6 bases). Trimming stripped 6 bases from V and 4 bases from J, with 17 bases between. The CDR3 sequence is 15 residues long. CDR1 is SNHLY, CDR2 FYNNEI, per germline. The CDR3 nucleotides read TGTGCCAGCAGGGGGGGACGGCTGGGGGCAGATACGCAGTATTTT. This codes for CASRGGRLGADTQYF.

The rearrangement links TRBV18 to TRBJ2-7; D is unclear. Germline-derived CDR1 and CDR2 are KGHSH and LQKENI. Trimming took 2 bases from V and 0 from J, leaving 8 bases between them. This CDR3 comprises 14 residues. The CDR3 sequence: CASSPSGVSYEQYF. CDR3 DNA: TGTGCCAGCTCACCAAGTGGGGTCTCCTACGAGCAGTACTTC.

There are a few counts of this clonotype. V and J are TRBV4-3 and TRBJ2-7; D call uncertain. This CDR3 region has 14 residues. V was pared by 3 bases and J by 2 bases, with 11 bases between. CDR1 is LGHNA and CDR2 is YSLEER in the germline V gene. The CDR3 DNA reads TGCGCCAGCAGCCAGGACCGGTCCACCTACGAGCAGTACTTC. It yields the protein CASSQDRSTYEQYF.

Ten or more counts support this clonotype. V usage is TRBV5-1 and J usage is TRBJ2-1; TRBD2 might be the D (5 bases). From germline, CDR1 is SGHRS and CDR2 YFSETQ. The CDR3 is made up of 16 amino acids. V gave up 0 bases and J gave up 1 base, with 11 bases separating them. The CDR3 region has the DNA TGCGCCAGCAGCTTGGTCGGGGAAGGATCCTACAATGAGCAGTTCTTC. This encodes CASSLVGEGSYNEQFF.

The J gene is TRBJ2-5, the V gene TRBV5-1; 11 positions match TRBD1. The CDR3 has 15 amino acids. Per the germline V gene, CDR1 is SGHRS and CDR2 is YFSETQ. Trimming took 4 bases from V and 5 from J; bases not matched to a gene: 7. CDR3 sequence (DNA): TGCGCCAGCAGCAGACCGGGACAGGGGGGCGAGACCCAGTACTTC. Translated: CASSRPGQGGETQYF. Supplemented by reference TRBV5-1 and TRBJ2-5, the full variable domain reads KAGVTQTPRYLIKTRGQQVTLSCSPISGHRSVSWYQQTPGQGLQFLFEYFSETQRNKGNFPGRFSGRQFSNSRSEMNVSTLELGDSALYLCASSRPGQGGETQYFGPGTRLLVL.

This clonotype came up a few times. The V and J genes are TRBV12-3 or TRBV12-4 and TRBJ2-3, with 9 bases identical to TRBD1. The CDR3 spans 16 residues. V trimming: 4 bases; J trimming: 4 bases; junction bases outside the gene matches: 9. In DNA form, the CDR3 reads TGTGCCAGCAGTTGGGACCGGGACAGGGAGGCAGATACGCAGTATTTT. As protein: CASSWDRDREADTQYF.

The V gene is TRBV29-1, the J gene TRBJ2-1; 7 nucleotides agree with TRBD1. CDR3 size: 10 residues. Unmatched junction bases numbered 2, after V lost 6 bases and J lost 9 bases. Germline lookup yields CDR1 SQVTM and CDR2 ANQGSEA. The CDR3 spells CSVGQLEQFF. The DNA for the CDR3 is TGCAGCGTGGGACAGCTTGAGCAGTTCTTC.

At least ten counts were recorded for this clonotype. This sequence joins TRBV20-1 and TRBJ1-2; D not resolved. The V end was cut by 6 bases, the J end by 3 bases, with 14 bases between. This CDR3 has 13 residues. The V gene's germline CDR1 is DFQATT and CDR2 SNEGSKA (reference sequence). CDR3 sequence: CSAPTVLYYGYTF. The CDR3 DNA follows: TGCAGTGCGCCGACGGTGCTCTACTATGGCTACACCTTC.

This clonotype occurred a few times. This CDR3 reads CASSLLQDAAQPQHF. The CDR3 region has the DNA TGTGCCAGCAGCCTCCTACAGGACGCTGCTCAGCCCCAGCATTTT. This rearrangement joins TRBV7-8 to TRBJ1-5; a possible D gene is TRBD1 (5 bases). This CDR3 is 15 amino acids long. CDR1 is SGHVS and CDR2 is FQNEAQ in the germline V gene. V gave up 5 bases and J gave up 6 bases, with 17 bases separating them.

The chain carries TRBV5-6 and TRBJ2-2; D unclear. V lost 4 bases and J 7 bases, leaving 11 bases between the germline ends. Looked up from germline, CDR1 is SGHDT and CDR2 is YYEEEE. CDR3 length: 13 residues. In DNA, the CDR3 is TGTGCCAGCAGCCGCAACGTCATCGGGGAGCTGTTTTTT. Its translation is CASSRNVIGELFF.

This chain links TRBV2 with TRBJ2-5, with D possibly being TRBD1 (6 bases). The V gene lost 2 bases and the J gene lost 2 bases, with 12 bases spanning the gap. Germline loops: CDR1 SNHLY, CDR2 FYNNEI. The CDR3 sequence is 15 residues long. The CDR3 DNA is TGTGCCAGCAGTGAAACAGGGTTGTATCAAGAGACCCAGTACTTC. Its translation is CASSETGLYQETQYF.

The chain is built from TRBV6-5 and TRBJ1-2; D gene unclear. The V gene lost 2 bases and the J gene lost 2 bases, with 12 bases spanning the gap. The CDR3 consists of 15 residues. From germline, CDR1 is MNHEY and CDR2 SVGAGI. The DNA of the CDR3 is TGTGCCAGCAGTTACAGTTACGGGAAGAACTATGGCTACACCTTC. Its translation is CASSYSYGKNYGYTF.

This sequence joins TRBV7-2 and TRBJ2-5, with 7 bases lining up with TRBD2. V was clipped by 3 bases and J by 4 bases; unmatched bases: 8. The CDR3 has 15 residues. Germline V lookup: CDR1 SGHTA, CDR2 FQGNSA. CDR3 in DNA: TGTGCCAGCAGCTTTTTCGGGAGGCTGGGAGAGACCCAGTACTTC. Protein sequence: CASSFFGRLGETQYF.

In this sample, this clonotype turned up a few times. The chain combines TRBV2 with TRBJ1-1, with 10 positions matching TRBD1. Germline loops: CDR1 SNHLY, CDR2 FYNNEI. The CDR3 extends over 15 amino acids. V shed 7 bases and J 4 bases; nucleotides not matched to a gene: 9. The CDR3 here is CASTPGQGRPTEAFF. The CDR3 nucleotides are TGTGCCAGCACCCCGGGACAGGGGCGGCCCACTGAAGCTTTCTTT. The full variable domain, rest sourced from reference TRBV2 and TRBJ1-1, is EPEVTQTPSHQVTQMGQEVILRCVPISNHLYFYWYRQILGQKVEFLVSFYNNEISEKSEIFDDQFSVERPDGSNFTLKIRSTKLEDSAMYFCASTPGQGRPTEAFFGQGTRLTVV.

This clonotype has only a few counts. The chain has TRBV3-1 and TRBJ1-2; 8 bases map to TRBD1. This CDR3 has 13 residues. The ends lost 2 bases at V and 8 bases at J; junction bases unmatched: 4. Germline V gene sequence: CDR1 LGHDT, CDR2 YNNKEL (reference sequence). This CDR3 reads CASSQRTGPGYTF. The CDR3, as DNA: TGTGCCAGCAGCCAACGGACAGGGCCCGGCTACACCTTC.

This clonotype was counted between two and nine times. The chain has TRBV7-6 and TRBJ1-2, with D possibly being TRBD1 (5 bases). The CDR3 loop spans 16 amino acids. Germline CDR1 and CDR2: SGHVS and FNYEAQ. The V end was cut by 0 bases, the J end by 8 bases, with 19 bases between. The CDR3 coding sequence is TGTGCCAGCAGCTTAGCTCTGGGGCCCAACCGCGGCGGCTACACCTTC. The encoded protein is CASSLALGPNRGGYTF.

This clonotype came up many times. The rearrangement joins TRBV3-1 to TRBJ2-7; no reliable D call. Germline CDR1 LGHDT, CDR2 YNNKEL (reference sequence). Trimming stripped 6 bases from V and 1 base from J, with 4 bases between. This CDR3 spans 11 amino acids. CDR3 DNA sequence: TGTGCCAGCAGTCAATCCTACGAGCAGTACTTC. Translating gives CASSQSYEQYF.

This clonotype was found a few times. V gene TRBV12-3 or TRBV12-4 combines with J gene TRBJ2-5, with TRBD1 matching over 8 bases. This CDR3 region has 16 residues. V was clipped by 3 bases and J by 5 bases; unmatched bases: 11. CDR3 in amino acids: CASSFQGQGMFETQYF. The CDR3 coding sequence is TGTGCCAGCAGTTTCCAAGGACAGGGTATGTTCGAGACCCAGTACTTC.

CDR3 amino acids: CASSHERTFQETQYF. The CDR3 DNA is TGCGCCAGCAGCCATGAGAGGACATTCCAAGAGACCCAGTACTTC. This rearrangement joins TRBV4-1 to TRBJ2-5, with D perhaps TRBD1 (5 bases). V was cut by 3 bases and J by 1 base, with 12 bases left in between. This CDR3 region has 15 residues. Germline CDR1 is MGHRA and CDR2 is YSYEKL.

This clonotype was seen a few times. The chain employs TRBV11-2 and TRBJ2-1; 13 positions agree with TRBD2. The CDR3 totals 16 residues. Germline V lookup: CDR1 SGHAT, CDR2 FQNNGV. V lost 4 bases to trimming and J lost 9 bases; unmatched junction nucleotides: 9. In DNA, the CDR3 is TGTGCCAGCAGCTCCGGGACTAGCGGGATCCCTGTTGAGCAGTTCTTC. Its translation: CASSSGTSGIPVEQFF.

The V gene is TRBV3-1, the J gene TRBJ1-3; a possible D gene is TRBD1 (5 bases). The CDR3 is 15 amino acids. CDR1 is LGHDT, CDR2 YNNKEL, per germline (reference sequence). Trimming shortened V by 2 bases and J by 0 bases, and 8 bases separated the two germline ends. The CDR3 protein is CASSQPGSSGNTIYF. Here the CDR3 DNA reads TGTGCCAGCAGCCAACCAGGGAGCTCTGGAAACACCATATATTTT. Looking up the rest from reference TRBV3-1 and TRBJ1-3 gives the full variable domain: DTAVSQTPKYLVTQMGNDKSIKCEQNLGHDTMYWYKQDSKKFLKIMFSYNNKELIINETVPNRFSPKSPDKAHLNLHINSLELGDSAVYFCASSQPGSSGNTIYFGEGSWLTVV.

The genes are TRBV14 and TRBJ2-7; possible D gene TRBD1, 6 bases. The CDR3 covers 15 residues. CDR1 is SGHDN, CDR2 FVKESK, per germline. V dropped 0 bases and J dropped 4 bases, with 13 bases sitting between them. The CDR3 reads CASSQDWGRRYEQYF. The CDR3 DNA reads as TGTGCCAGCAGCCAAGACTGGGGGCGCCGGTACGAGCAGTACTTC.

Only a few counts were recorded for this clonotype. V is TRBV9 and J is TRBJ2-3; D is tentatively TRBD1 or TRBD2 (5 bases each). The length of the CDR3 is 16 residues. The V gene's germline CDR1 is SGDLS and CDR2 YYNGEE. Trimming cost V 0 bases and J 0 bases, with 11 bases left between them. CDR3 in DNA: TGTGCCAGCAGCGTAGACGCGAGGGGTAGCACAGATACGCAGTATTTT. Residues: CASSVDARGSTDTQYF.

This chain uses TRBV12-3 or TRBV12-4 with TRBJ1-2; D perhaps matches TRBD1 (5 bases). The CDR3 loop spans 18 amino acids. The ends were cut back, 8 bases at V and 4 bases at J, with 29 bases in the middle. CDR3 in DNA: TGTGCCAGCTCGCCAACTTTCCGGGGACCAAGAGGGACCTATGGCTACACCTTC. Encoded protein: CASSPTFRGPRGTYGYTF.

The table lists this clonotype with many counts. This CDR3 reads CASSLMGLAGGSRHFVVNEQFF. The CDR3 nucleotides read TGTGCCAGCAGCCTTATGGGACTAGCGGGAGGGTCCCGGCATTTTGTAGTGAATGAGCAGTTCTTC. The V gene is TRBV5-6, the J gene TRBJ2-1, with 16 bases lining up with TRBD2. Germline V gives CDR1 SGHDT, CDR2 YYEEEE. CDR3 length: 22 residues. Trimming at V came to 4 bases and at J to 7 bases, leaving 23 bases not matched to a gene.

This clonotype was seen at least ten times. The chain has TRBV6-2 or TRBV6-3 and TRBJ2-2; D unresolved. The germline V gene has CDR1 MNHEY and CDR2 SVGEGT. CDR3 length equals 15 residues. Trimming shortened V by 1 base and J by 2 bases, and 8 bases separated the two germline ends. The CDR3 DNA reads as TGTGCCAGCAGTTACTTAGGTACTAACACCGGGGAGCTGTTTTTT. This gives the protein CASSYLGTNTGELFF.

There are a few counts of this clonotype. The chain employs TRBV20-1 and TRBJ1-2; the D is unclear. The CDR3 contains 14 residues. Deletions cut 0 bases from V and 8 bases from J, with 16 bases between. Germline CDR1 reads DFQATT; CDR2 reads SNEGSKA (reference sequence). CDR3 in amino acids: CSAREQDGPVGYTF. The CDR3, as DNA: TGCAGTGCTAGAGAGCAAGACGGACCTGTGGGCTACACCTTC.

The chain is built from TRBV11-3 and TRBJ2-3, with 8 positions matching TRBD1. The CDR3 has 17 residues. CDR1 and CDR2 (germline): SGHNT, YENEEA. J gave up 2 bases and V 4 bases, and 11 bases lay outside the gene matches. In DNA, the CDR3 is TGTGCCAGCAGCTACAAACTTCGGGACAGGTCCACAGATACGCAGTATTTT. The encoded protein is CASSYKLRDRSTDTQYF.

The V and J genes are TRBV15 and TRBJ2-7; TRBD1 aligns across 7 bases. Germline trimming cut 0 bases from V and 3 bases from J; bases unmatched to any gene: 8. Germline V gene lookup returns CDR1 LNHNV and CDR2 YYDKDF (reference sequence). CDR3 length equals 16 residues. The DNA for the CDR3 is TGTGCCACCAGCAGAGATTATGTCGGGACAGTCTACGAGCAGTACTTC. Protein product: CATSRDYVGTVYEQYF.

The J gene is TRBJ2-4, the V gene TRBV13; TRBD1 aligns across 7 bases. V lost 1 base to trimming and J lost 6 bases; unmatched junction nucleotides: 6. The CDR3 is made up of 15 amino acids. Germline values: CDR1 PRHDT, CDR2 FYEKMQ (reference sequence). CDR3 nucleotides: TGTGCCAGCAGCTTAGATGCCCGGGACAGAAACATTCAGTACTTC. Translating gives CASSLDARDRNIQYF.

This clonotype appeared a few times. V gene TRBV4-2 combines with J gene TRBJ2-5; D tentatively reads TRBD1 or TRBD2 (5 bases each). Per germline, CDR1 LGHNA and CDR2 YNFKEQ. V dropped 0 bases and J dropped 2 bases, with 13 bases sitting between them. The CDR3 runs 16 residues. The CDR3 region has the DNA TGTGCCAGCAGCCAAGATGGGACGACTAATCAAGAGACCCAGTACTTC. This codes for CASSQDGTTNQETQYF.